This TCR beta chain was captured in a study of T cell responses to AZD1222 COVID-19 vaccine. Study background: Some second doses came at about 4 weeks and others at about 12 weeks; these were pooled. Overall study results and limits: The study found Spike-specific TCR breadth and depth rose after two AZD1222 doses. Repertoires in all cases were sampled only once the peak T cell response had passed. Clonal diversity was possibly underestimated; the donors were predominantly white British and more often female.

This table comes from immunoSEQ multiplex PCR, and its TCRdb copy is limited to in-frame clones, with some not included. Of 95,000 to 150,000 clones in the sample, about 88% are singletons; the top ten hold roughly 4.4%. The germline V gene encodes CDR1 SGDLS and CDR2 YYNGEE. After removal of 3 bases from V and 6 bases from J, the junction contained 9 bases not matched to a gene. The CDR3 runs to 16 residues. As for this clone: Its antigen is unknown.

The receptor comes from an adult in good health. This specimen consisted of peripheral blood, obtained on day 0 of AZD1222 vaccination. The rearrangement uses TRBV9 and TRBJ2-1, with TRBD2 matching 10 bases. The CDR3 here is CASSAPAGGASNEQFF. The DNA of the CDR3 is TGTGCCAGCAGCGCCCCAGCGGGGGGGGCCTCCAATGAGCAGTTCTTC.